These 26 T cell receptor beta chains share one sample of origin, sequenced in a study of cytomegalovirus exposure and HLA in healthy donors. PCR was performed using 60 Vbeta and 13 Jbeta primers. The repertoire was sequenced with immunoSEQ multiplex PCR; TCRdb's copy has only in-frame clones and lacks some. Among approximately 97,000 clones listed, around 82% were seen once. Material for sequencing was PBMCs. Every receptor here comes from a middle-aged man in good health and CMV-seropositive.

The rearrangement joins TRBV5-1 to TRBJ1-2, with no clear D. Trimming cost V 0 bases and J 7 bases, with 16 bases left between them. This CDR3 has 15 amino acids. Germline CDR1 is SGHRS and CDR2 is YFSETQ. CDR3: CASSLEAPPQAGYTF. CDR3 nucleotide sequence: TGCGCCAGCAGCTTGGAGGCCCCTCCGCAGGCTGGCTACACCTTC.

A few counts support this clone. Sequence at one end of the junction differs from germline and may be a read error. J is TRBJ2-6 and V is TRBV9; 8 positions match TRBD2. The CDR3 sequence is 15 residues long. Germline loops: CDR1 SGDLS, CDR2 YYNGEE. The CDR3 sequence: CASSVSFGGANGLTF. CDR3 nucleotides: TGTGCCAGCAGCGTCTCGTTCGGGGGGGCCAACGGCCTGACTTTC.

The rearrangement links TRBV10-3 to TRBJ2-7; D remains ambiguous. The CDR3 runs 13 residues. Per the germline V gene, CDR1 is ENHRY and CDR2 is SYGVKD. The V and J ends lost 5 bases and 1 base respectively, with 9 bases between them. The CDR3 DNA is TGTGCCATCAGTCGGTCCGAGTCCTACGAGCAGTACTTC. Translation: CAISRSESYEQYF.

The chain carries TRBV28 and TRBJ2-3; 9 positions agree with TRBD2. Germline V gene sequence: CDR1 MDHEN, CDR2 SYDVKM. The V and J ends lost 2 bases and 3 bases, in that order; junction bases with no gene match: 3. The length of the CDR3 is 15 residues. The CDR3 sequence is CASSLAGGPTDTQYF. The CDR3 nucleotides are TGTGCCAGCAGTTTAGCGGGAGGGCCGACAGATACGCAGTATTTT.

The genes are TRBV2 and TRBJ2-1, with 8 nucleotides matching TRBD1. The CDR3 runs 15 residues. The ends lost 2 bases at V and 4 bases at J; junction bases unmatched: 4. Germline V gene lookup returns CDR1 SNHLY and CDR2 FYNNEI. CDR3 bases: TGTGCCAGCAGTGAAAACAGGGGGAAGTACAATGAGCAGTTCTTC. Amino acids: CASSENRGKYNEQFF.

The chain recombines TRBV6-5 with TRBJ2-5, with 7 bases fitting TRBD2. The V segment lost 5 bases and the J segment 5 bases; nucleotides outside the gene matches: 5. Per germline, CDR1 MNHEY and CDR2 SVGAGI. This CDR3 contains 13 residues. The CDR3 DNA is TGTGCCAGCAGTCTCCCCGGGGGGGAGACCCAGTACTTC. Encoded protein: CASSLPGGETQYF.

The chain uses TRBV7-9 and TRBJ2-3; 13 bases align to TRBD2. The J segment lost 2 bases and the V segment lost 6 bases, leaving 5 bases of the junction unmatched. The CDR3 sequence is 16 residues long. Germline CDR1 and CDR2: SEHNR and FQNEAQ (reference sequence). The CDR3 protein is CASSGGLAGATDTQYF. Here the CDR3 DNA reads TGTGCCAGCAGTGGAGGACTAGCGGGGGCCACAGATACGCAGTATTTT.

This chain connects TRBV27 to TRBJ1-1; TRBD1 is a possible D gene (5 bases). The ends were cut back, 10 bases at V and 4 bases at J, with 16 bases in the middle. The CDR3 is made up of 13 amino acids. In germline, CDR1 is MNHEY, CDR2 SMNVEV (reference sequence). This CDR3 reads CATAGPGGTEAFF. The CDR3 nucleotides read TGTGCCACAGCGGGACCCGGGGGCACTGAAGCTTTCTTT.

The V and J genes are TRBV7-9 and TRBJ2-7; D perhaps matches TRBD1 (6 bases). This CDR3 region has 14 residues. Trimming removed 2 bases at V and 6 bases at J, with 14 bases between. Germline V gene data show CDR1 as SEHNR and CDR2 as FQNEAQ (reference sequence). DNA for the CDR3: TGTGCCAGCAGCTTATCCGGACAGACTTTCGAGCAGTACTTC. The encoded protein is CASSLSGQTFEQYF. Full variable domain (remainder filled in from reference TRBV7-9 and TRBJ2-7): DTGVSQNPRHKITKRGQNVTFRCDPISEHNRLYWYRQTLGQGPEFLTYFQNEAQLEKSRLLSDRFSAERPKGSFSTLEIQRTEQGDSAMYLCASSLSGQTFEQYFGPGTRLTVT.

The chain employs TRBV18 and TRBJ1-1; no definite D call. Germline CDR1 KGHSH, CDR2 LQKENI. The CDR3 consists of 12 residues. Between the trimmed V and J ends, which lost 3 bases and 2 bases, there was a span of 4 bases. CDR3 in amino acids: CASSPANTEAFF. CDR3 DNA: TGTGCCAGCTCACCGGCAAACACTGAAGCTTTCTTT.

The chain joins TRBV6-6 to TRBJ2-1; 7 bases line up with TRBD2. This CDR3 has 15 amino acids. J lost 6 bases, V lost 5 bases, and 10 bases had no gene match. Germline V gene data show CDR1 as MNHNY and CDR2 as SVGAGI (reference sequence). CDR3 loop: CASSSPPGGRNEQFF. For the CDR3, the DNA is TGTGCCAGCAGTAGTCCACCGGGAGGACGCAATGAGCAGTTCTTC.

The V and J genes are TRBV6-6 and TRBJ2-1, with 7 bases lining up with TRBD1. Germline V gives CDR1 MNHNY, CDR2 SVGAGI (reference sequence). This CDR3 is 14 amino acids long. V was pared by 5 bases and J by 6 bases, with 7 bases of the junction left unmatched. The CDR3 DNA is TGTGCCAGCAGTGGGGTGACAGGGAGCAATGAGCAGTTCTTC. Its translation: CASSGVTGSNEQFF.

This chain joins TRBV6-5 and TRBJ1-5, with TRBD1 as a possible D gene (6 bases). CDR3 length: 12 amino acids. Germline CDR1 is MNHEY and CDR2 is SVGAGI. The germline V and J ends were trimmed by 5 bases and 4 bases, with 6 bases remaining between them. CDR3 region: CASSRGNQPQHF. CDR3 in DNA: TGTGCCAGCAGTAGGGGGAATCAGCCCCAGCATTTT.

This chain uses TRBV6-5 with TRBJ1-2, with D perhaps TRBD1 (6 bases). Germline assignment: CDR1 MNHEY and CDR2 SVGAGI. With 8 bases removed from V and 4 bases from J, the gap between germline ends came to 11 bases. The length of the CDR3 is 12 residues. The CDR3 region has the DNA TGTGCCAGCTCGGGAGGGGGCTATGGCTACACCTTC. The encoded protein is CASSGGGYGYTF.

In its sample, this clone was seen a few times. This chain links TRBV4-2 with TRBJ1-1, with TRBD1 as a possible D gene (5 bases). This CDR3 has 15 residues. The V and J ends lost 1 base and 7 bases respectively, with 16 bases between them. CDR1 LGHNA and CDR2 YNFKEQ come from the germline V gene. The CDR3 DNA follows: TGTGCCAGCAGCCAAGGGGCAGGGTGGCAAAATGAAGCTTTCTTT. Translated, it gives CASSQGAGWQNEAFF.

This clone showed up just a few times. The CDR3 coding sequence is TGTGCCAGCAGTCCTCTGACAGGGAATCAAGAGACCCAGTACTTC. This codes for CASSPLTGNQETQYF. The chain links TRBV28 to TRBJ2-5; 7 nucleotides match TRBD1. CDR3 size: 15 residues. In germline, CDR1 is MDHEN, CDR2 SYDVKM. Germline trimming cut 5 bases from V and 2 bases from J; bases unmatched to any gene: 8.

The chain couples TRBV5-4 to TRBJ2-5; TRBD2 aligns across 13 bases. Trimming took 4 bases from V and 5 from J; bases not matched to a gene: 11. Germline lookup yields CDR1 SGHNT and CDR2 YYREEE (reference sequence). This CDR3 has 17 amino acids. The CDR3 region has the DNA TGTGCCAGCAGCCTTCGACTAGCGGGGGGATCTTGGGAGACCCAGTACTTC. Its protein is CASSLRLAGGSWETQYF.

The chain has TRBV5-4 and TRBJ1-1; 8 nucleotides line up with TRBD1. The CDR3 totals 14 residues. V gave up 4 bases and J gave up 3 bases; unmatched junction bases: 5. Germline CDR1 SGHNT, CDR2 YYREEE (reference sequence). The CDR3 nucleotides are TGTGCCAGCAGCCGACAGGGGTCCTACACTGAAGCTTTCTTT. Amino acid sequence: CASSRQGSYTEAFF.

The chain couples TRBV10-1 to TRBJ2-7; D is possibly TRBD1 (5 bases). V lost 4 bases and J 6 bases, leaving 13 bases between the germline ends. Germline CDR1 and CDR2: WNHNN and SYGVQD (reference sequence). The CDR3 is made up of 13 amino acids. CDR3 in amino acids: CASSGQPGGEQYF. The CDR3 nucleotides read TGCGCCAGCAGTGGACAGCCGGGCGGCGAGCAGTACTTC.

The table lists this clone with a few counts. CDR3 DNA sequence: TGTGCCAGTAGTATACGTCAGGGGCTTTATGGCTACACCTTC. It translates to CASSIRQGLYGYTF. This chain links TRBV19 with TRBJ1-2, with D possibly being TRBD1 (6 bases). This CDR3 spans 14 amino acids. From germline, CDR1 is LNHDA and CDR2 SQIVND (reference sequence). V was pared by 2 bases and J by 5 bases, with 12 bases between.

This clone was counted a single time. V usage is TRBV27 and J usage is TRBJ2-7, with 12 bases that match TRBD1. The CDR3 consists of 13 residues. Germline CDR1 MNHEY, CDR2 SMNVEV (reference sequence). Trimming cost V 7 bases and J 4 bases; bases outside gene matches: 2. The CDR3 loop reads CASMGQGAYEQYF. As DNA, the CDR3 is TGTGCCAGCATGGGACAGGGGGCTTACGAGCAGTACTTC.

V and J are TRBV19 and TRBJ1-5, with unresolved D. The germline gives CDR1 LNHDA, CDR2 SQIVND (reference sequence). This CDR3 region has 13 residues. Deletions cut 1 base from V and 6 bases from J, with 7 bases between. CDR3 in amino acids: CASSIVPGQPQHF. Here the CDR3 DNA reads TGTGCCAGTAGTATAGTCCCGGGTCAGCCCCAGCATTTT.

The chain joins TRBV19 to TRBJ2-1; D not certain. V gave up 2 bases and J gave up 2 bases, with 13 bases separating them. The V gene's germline CDR1 is LNHDA and CDR2 SQIVND (reference sequence). The CDR3 has 16 amino acids. The CDR3 here is CASSIRHLNPYNEQFF. CDR3 in DNA: TGTGCCAGTAGTATAAGACATCTGAACCCCTACAATGAGCAGTTCTTC. The whole variable domain, filled in from reference TRBV19 and TRBJ2-1, reads DGGITQSPKYLFRKEGQNVTLSCEQNLNHDAMYWYRQDPGQGLRLIYYSQIVNDFQKGDIAEGYSVSREKKESFPLTVTSAQKNPTAFYLCASSIRHLNPYNEQFFGPGTRLTVL.

The chain couples TRBV10-2 to TRBJ1-2; a possible D gene is TRBD1 (5 bases). Germline assignment: CDR1 WSHSY and CDR2 SAAADI. V lost 8 bases, J lost 6 bases, and 13 bases lay in between. The CDR3 runs 12 residues. The CDR3 here is CASRTAGDGYTF. CDR3 DNA sequence: TGCGCCAGCCGAACAGCGGGGGATGGCTACACCTTC.

This clone showed up just a few times. The chain recombines TRBV15 with TRBJ2-7; 12 nucleotides align to TRBD2. The V and J ends lost 0 bases and 0 bases, in that order; junction bases with no gene match: 3. The germline V gene has CDR1 LNHNV and CDR2 YYDKDF (reference sequence). The CDR3 runs to 17 residues. Here the CDR3 DNA reads TGTGCCACCAGCAGAGACTTACTAGCGGGGGGCTCCTACGAGCAGTACTTC. Its protein is CATSRDLLAGGSYEQYF.

This chain links TRBV30 with TRBJ1-5; possibly TRBD1 for D (6 bases). This CDR3 is 12 amino acids long. V lost 3 bases to trimming and J lost 10 bases, with 13 bases between them. Germline V CDR1 and CDR2: GTSNPN, SVGIG (reference sequence). CDR3 sequence reads: CAWSLDRSPQHF. DNA for the CDR3: TGTGCCTGGAGCCTCGACAGGTCACCCCAGCATTTT.